These 13 T cell receptor beta chains came from one sample sequenced in a study of neurological immune-mediated disorders. Each CDR3 protein is one row after TCRdb ran MiXCR on the 5' RACE reads. Among 80,000 or so distinct CDR3 sequences listed, around a tenth were seen once. The sequenced sample consisted of PBMCs. These receptors all come from a man aged 50-60 years in good health.

This clonotype was observed at least ten times. The V and J genes are TRBV28 and TRBJ2-7; no firm D call. Germline CDR1 and CDR2: MDHEN and SYDVKM. This CDR3 comprises 13 residues. Deletions cut 6 bases from V and 5 bases from J, with 14 bases between. The CDR3 region has the DNA TGTGCCAGCAGCCAGATCGACCCGCACGAGCAGTACTTC. Its translation is CASSQIDPHEQYF. Full variable domain (outside the CDR3, taken from reference TRBV28 and TRBJ2-7): DVKVTQSSRYLVKRTGEKVFLECVQDMDHENMFWYRQDPGLGLRLIYFSYDVKMKEKGDIPEGYSVSREKKERFSLILESASTNQTSMYLCASSQIDPHEQYFGPGTRLTVT.

At least ten counts were recorded for this clonotype. This chain links TRBV5-1 with TRBJ2-7; no firm D call. Deletions cut 0 bases from V and 3 bases from J, with 10 bases between. CDR3 length: 14 residues. Germline CDR1 reads SGHRS; CDR2 reads YFSETQ. The DNA for the CDR3 is TGCGCCAGCAGCTTGGAGGCTGGTTTCTACGAGCAGTACTTC. Amino acids: CASSLEAGFYEQYF. Full variable domain (outside the CDR3, taken from reference TRBV5-1 and TRBJ2-7): KAGVTQTPRYLIKTRGQQVTLSCSPISGHRSVSWYQQTPGQGLQFLFEYFSETQRNKGNFPGRFSGRQFSNSRSEMNVSTLELGDSALYLCASSLEAGFYEQYFGPGTRLTVT.

This clonotype was detected a few times. The rearrangement links TRBV27 to TRBJ2-3, with D unresolved. This CDR3 is built from 11 residues. Per germline, CDR1 MNHEY and CDR2 SMNVEV (reference sequence). Trimming took off 6 bases at V and 6 bases at J, with 7 bases between the two ends. For the CDR3, the DNA is TGTGCCAGCAGGGAACGGGATACGCAGTATTTT. Protein sequence: CASRERDTQYF.

The chain employs TRBV20-1 and TRBJ2-5, with D unclear. The CDR3 is made up of 13 amino acids. Germline assignment: CDR1 DFQATT and CDR2 SNEGSKA (reference sequence). V dropped 1 base and J dropped 5 bases, with 11 bases sitting between them. The CDR3, as DNA: TGCAGTGCTAGAGGTGACCTCCAGGAGACCCAGTACTTC. Encoded protein: CSARGDLQETQYF.

The genes are TRBV5-1 and TRBJ2-7; 10 bases fit TRBD2. This CDR3 spans 17 amino acids. V lost 0 bases to trimming and J lost 4 bases; unmatched junction nucleotides: 10. Germline values: CDR1 SGHRS, CDR2 YFSETQ. CDR3: CASSLDASGGPTYEQYF. CDR3 sequence (DNA): TGCGCCAGCAGCTTGGACGCTAGCGGGGGACCCACTTACGAGCAGTACTTC.

This clonotype was counted at least ten times. The chain carries TRBV9 and TRBJ2-3, with D unresolved. CDR1 is SGDLS and CDR2 is YYNGEE in the germline V gene. The CDR3 extends over 16 amino acids. Trimming shortened V by 0 bases and J by 1 base, and 12 bases separated the two germline ends. CDR3 amino acids: CASSVGTGVGTDTQYF. The CDR3 coding sequence is TGTGCCAGCAGCGTAGGGACCGGCGTTGGCACAGATACGCAGTATTTT.

This clonotype was observed many times. The chain employs TRBV6-5 and TRBJ1-1; the D is unclear. The ends were cut back, 9 bases at V and 1 base at J, with 12 bases in the middle. Germline V lookup: CDR1 MNHEY, CDR2 SVGAGI. The CDR3 has 13 residues. The CDR3 protein is CASSIARNTEAFF. The CDR3 DNA reads as TGTGCCAGTTCCATAGCGAGGAACACTGAAGCTTTCTTT.

This clonotype was recorded many times. The rearrangement links TRBV20-1 to TRBJ2-7; D unresolved. The V gene's germline CDR1 is DFQATT and CDR2 SNEGSKA (reference sequence). Trimming left V 3 bases short and J 0 bases short, with 15 bases between. This CDR3 has 15 amino acids. CDR3 DNA: TGCAGTGCTAGTGAAGTGACAAGAAGCTCCTACGAGCAGTACTTC. Translation gives CSASEVTRSSYEQYF.

This clonotype was seen repeatedly, ten times or more. This CDR3 reads CASSLAGASPYF. The CDR3 DNA reads TGTGCCAGCAGTTTAGCGGGAGCTTCCCCGTACTTC. This chain links TRBV28 with TRBJ2-7, with 7 bases aligning to TRBD2. The CDR3 spans 12 residues. The germline gives CDR1 MDHEN, CDR2 SYDVKM. Trimming at V came to 2 bases and at J to 12 bases, leaving 7 bases not matched to a gene. Complete variable domain (other parts from reference TRBV28 and TRBJ2-7): DVKVTQSSRYLVKRTGEKVFLECVQDMDHENMFWYRQDPGLGLRLIYFSYDVKMKEKGDIPEGYSVSREKKERFSLILESASTNQTSMYLCASSLAGASPYFGPGTRLTVT.

This clonotype was recorded at least ten times. The chain couples TRBV20-1 to TRBJ2-5; D is unresolved. Trimming took 1 base from V and 3 from J, leaving 9 bases between them. The CDR3 runs to 13 residues. Germline V gene data show CDR1 as DFQATT and CDR2 as SNEGSKA (reference sequence). The CDR3 reads CSARGVTKETQYF. In DNA form, the CDR3 reads TGCAGTGCTAGAGGGGTAACGAAAGAGACCCAGTACTTC.

This clonotype came up a few times. The V call is TRBV5-4, the J call TRBJ2-3, with 10 bases that match TRBD2. V was pared by 6 bases and J by 2 bases, with 9 bases of the junction left unmatched. CDR1 and CDR2 (germline): SGHNT, YYREEE (reference sequence). CDR3 length equals 16 residues. In DNA, the CDR3 is TGTGCCAGCACCCCGACAGCGGGGGGGCCCACAGATACGCAGTATTTT. This codes for CASTPTAGGPTDTQYF.

The table lists this clonotype with many counts. The chain couples TRBV20-1 to TRBJ2-7; D perhaps matches TRBD2 (7 bases). Germline assignment: CDR1 DFQATT and CDR2 SNEGSKA (reference sequence). The CDR3 runs 14 residues. Trimming took 4 bases from V and 3 from J, leaving 16 bases between them. This chain's CDR3 is CSATRGAGFYEQYF. DNA for the CDR3: TGCAGTGCTACCCGGGGGGCCGGGTTCTACGAGCAGTACTTC.

This clonotype appeared many times. The V call is TRBV5-1, the J call TRBJ2-2; 11 bases line up with TRBD2. The germline V gene has CDR1 SGHRS and CDR2 YFSETQ. The CDR3 loop spans 17 amino acids. With 6 bases clipped from V and 0 bases from J, the junction kept 7 bases outside the gene matches. In nucleotides, the CDR3 is TGCGCCAGCACCAAACCGGGACTAGCGGCGAACACCGGGGAGCTGTTTTTT. It is translated as CASTKPGLAANTGELFF.